Below, 15 T cell receptor beta chains from the same sample are listed, as sequenced in a study of tumor-infiltrating lymphocytes in primary liver carcinoma. For blood RNA, unsorted whole blood served as the source, and germline DNA was extracted too. The input was about 490 ng total RNA; TCR beta cDNA was made from it with a constant-region primer. A slightly modified ARM-PCR protocol with three nested multiplex PCR rounds produced these TCR beta libraries. A C-beta reverse primer and TRBV1-TRBV30 forward primers served in each of the first two PCR rounds, at about 10 cycles apiece. TCRdb independently ran MiXCR on the multiplex PCR reads; one entry per CDR3 protein. The table has some 180,000 distinct CDR3 sequences, 60% seen once. Sequencing was performed on peripheral blood. These receptor sequences come from a man aged 40-55 years with primary liver carcinoma and hepatitis B virus infection.

The rearrangement uses TRBV4-1 and TRBJ2-1; the match to TRBD2 covers 15 bases. The CDR3 spans 18 residues. Germline CDR1 and CDR2: MGHRA and YSYEKL. V dropped 4 bases and J dropped 0; count of bases not matched to a gene: 4. The CDR3 DNA reads TGCGCCAGCAGCCCGGGACTAGCGGGAGGTAGCTCCTACAATGAGCAGTTCTTC. Translation: CASSPGLAGGSSYNEQFF.

A word on this clonotype: Relative to the germline gene, one junction end is altered; a read error may explain this. This chain joins TRBV11-2 and TRBJ2-5; D may be TRBD2 (5 bases). This CDR3 is 15 amino acids long. Germline lookup yields CDR1 SGHAT and CDR2 FQNNGV. The CDR3 loop is CASSAVLAHQATQYF. In DNA form, the CDR3 reads TGTGCCAGCAGCGCCGTATTAGCGCACCAAGCGACCCAGTACTTC.

The chain has TRBV12-3 or TRBV12-4 and TRBJ2-7; 13 positions agree with TRBD2. The ends lost 6 bases at V and 11 bases at J; junction bases unmatched: 10. The CDR3 length is 14 residues. The CDR3 loop reads CASSYLGTSGEEYF. Written as DNA, the CDR3 is TGTGCCAGCAGCTACCTAGGGACTAGCGGGGAGGAGTACTTC.

This rearrangement joins TRBV14 to TRBJ1-1; D perhaps matches TRBD1 (5 bases). Trimming removed 4 bases from V and 4 bases from J, with 19 bases in between. The CDR3 spans 16 residues. The germline CDR1 and CDR2 sequences are SGHDN and FVKESK. For the CDR3, the DNA is TGTGCCAGCAGCCCTTCGGGGGGACCCGGGACCACTGAAGCTTTCTTT. Protein sequence: CASSPSGGPGTTEAFF.

The chain carries TRBV6-6 and TRBJ2-3, with D unclear. In germline, CDR1 is MNHNY, CDR2 SVGAGI (reference sequence). Trimming left V 2 bases short and J 2 bases short, with 8 bases between. This CDR3 spans 14 amino acids. CDR3 in DNA: TGTGCCAGCAGTTACAGAGGCTACACAGATACGCAGTATTTT. Translated, it gives CASSYRGYTDTQYF.

The chain has TRBV14 and TRBJ2-2; possible D gene TRBD2, 7 bases. The CDR3 consists of 15 residues. V lost 4 bases and J 6 bases, leaving 15 bases between the germline ends. Germline CDR1 is SGHDN and CDR2 is FVKESK. The CDR3 here is CASSPRGGAAGELFF. CDR3 sequence (DNA): TGTGCCAGCAGCCCGAGGGGGGGAGCGGCCGGGGAGCTGTTTTTT. Complete variable domain (other parts from reference TRBV14 and TRBJ2-2): EAGVTQFPSHSVIEKGQTVTLRCDPISGHDNLYWYRRVMGKEIKFLLHFVKESKQDESGMPNNRFLAERTGGTYSTLKVQPAELEDSGVYFCASSPRGGAAGELFFGEGSRLTVL.

Worth noting for this clonotype: Because the CDR3 is missing its conserved closing phenylalanine or tryptophan, this is likely a read error. V and J are TRBV11-2 and TRBJ2-1, with TRBD2 matching 14 bases. The CDR3 covers 16 residues. CDR1 is SGHAT, CDR2 FQNNGV, per germline. The CDR3 sequence is CANSLSGTSGRGEQFS. The CDR3 bases are TGTGCCAACAGCTTATCAGGGACTAGCGGGAGAGGTGAGCAGTTCTCT.

This clonotype was counted ten times or more. The chain uses TRBV11-2 and TRBJ1-4; D possibly corresponds to TRBD1 (6 bases). The CDR3 sequence is 14 residues long. Looked up from germline, CDR1 is SGHAT and CDR2 is FQNNGV. V was clipped by 5 bases and J by 6 bases, with 13 bases between them. The CDR3 region has the DNA TGTGCCAGCAGCCTGGGGTCAGGGGATGAAAAACTGTTTTTT. Translated: CASSLGSGDEKLFF. Together with reference TRBV11-2 and TRBJ1-4, the CDR3 gives the full variable domain: EAGVAQSPRYKIIEKRQSVAFWCNPISGHATLYWYQQILGQGPKLLIQFQNNGVVDDSQLPKDRFSAERLKGVDSTLKIQPAKLEDSAVYLCASSLGSGDEKLFFGSGTQLSVL.

Remarks on this clonotype: A read error may account for a junction end that differs from germline. This chain links TRBV4-1 with TRBJ1-6, with D hard to call. The CDR3 spans 13 residues. Germline V gene lookup returns CDR1 MGHRA and CDR2 YSYEKL. CDR3 in amino acids: CASSQERASALHF. The CDR3 DNA sequence: TGCGCCAGCAGCCAAGAGAGGGCTTCAGCCCTCCACTTT.

Concerning this clonotype itself: It may be a read error: a sequence one base away is much more abundant. J is TRBJ2-2 and V is TRBV10-3; 10 bases align to TRBD1. Germline V gene lookup returns CDR1 ENHRY and CDR2 SYGVKD. This CDR3 region has 16 residues. This CDR3 reads CALSSSGQGISGELSF. CDR3 DNA sequence: TGTGCCCTTTCCTCTTCGGGACAGGGGATTTCCGGGGAGCTGTCTTTT.

This rearrangement joins TRBV7-8 to TRBJ2-7; weak D call: TRBD2 (6 bases). Per the germline V gene, CDR1 is SGHVS and CDR2 is FQNEAQ. CDR3 length equals 17 residues. The V gene lost 2 bases and the J gene lost 5 bases, with 22 bases spanning the gap. This CDR3 reads CASSLSDQRPAGNEQYF. The DNA for the CDR3 is TGTGCCAGCAGCTTATCAGATCAGAGGCCCGCGGGAAACGAGCAGTACTTC.

A remark on this clonotype: Germline is not matched at one junction end, which may reflect a read error. The J gene is TRBJ2-3, the V gene TRBV10-3; D not certain. This CDR3 region has 14 residues. CDR1 and CDR2 from the germline V gene are ENHRY and SYGVKD. The CDR3 coding sequence is TGTGCCTTCAGTGAATCGGTAGGGAAAGATACGCAGTATTTT. Residues: CAFSESVGKDTQYF.

This clonotype came up once. Germline is not matched at one junction end, which may reflect a read error. V gene TRBV11-1 combines with J gene TRBJ2-1; 11 nucleotides align to TRBD2. Germline loops: CDR1 SGHAT, CDR2 FQDESV (reference sequence). The CDR3 spans 17 residues. CDR3 sequence: CASSLVLAGEVNNEQLF. The CDR3 DNA follows: TGTGCCAGCAGCCTGGTACTAGCGGGAGAAGTTAACAATGAGCAGCTCTTC.

A remark on this clonotype: A read error may explain this, as a much larger clone is one base away. The chain uses TRBV11-1 and TRBJ2-7; D gene unclear. The CDR3 consists of 12 residues. CDR1 is SGHAT, CDR2 FQDESV, per germline (reference sequence). CDR3 nucleotides: TGTGTCAGCAGCTTTACCCAATACGAGCAGTACTTC. The encoded protein is CVSSFTQYEQYF.

The chain is built from TRBV4-1 and TRBJ2-1; possibly TRBD1 or TRBD2 for D (6 bases each). V gave up 3 bases and J gave up 0 bases, with 15 bases separating them. The CDR3 runs to 17 residues. CDR1 MGHRA and CDR2 YSYEKL come from the germline V gene. The CDR3 here is CASSHEGDSSSYNEQFF. CDR3 DNA: TGCGCCAGCAGCCATGAGGGGGACTCGAGCTCCTACAATGAGCAGTTCTTC.